These 15 T cell receptor beta chains came from one sample sequenced in a study of blood T cell repertoires in COVID-19. Profiling relied on immunoSEQ multiplex PCR, and the TCRdb table lists in-frame clones only, not all of them. Here the sample spans under 250,000 clones, over 70% being singletons. The sequenced sample was PBMCs or T cells enriched from blood (not recorded which). These receptors were collected from a middle-aged woman who had been exposed to COVID-19.

The gene calls are TRBV6-5 and TRBJ1-1; no firm D call. The CDR3 covers 12 residues. V was pared by 4 bases and J by 8 bases, with 11 bases between. Germline lookup yields CDR1 MNHEY and CDR2 SVGAGI. The DNA of the CDR3 is TGTGCCAGCAGTTCCCTAACGCTAGAAGCTTTCTTT. Translation: CASSSLTLEAFF.

The chain recombines TRBV7-9 with TRBJ2-1; tentative D call: TRBD1 (6 bases). CDR3 length: 16 residues. The V gene's germline CDR1 is SEHNR and CDR2 FQNEAQ (reference sequence). Trimming left V 7 bases short and J 6 bases short, with 22 bases between. The CDR3 loop is CASTLGWGTTSNEQFF. The CDR3 region has the DNA TGTGCCAGCACCCTAGGGTGGGGGACAACATCCAATGAGCAGTTCTTC.

The genes are TRBV7-3 and TRBJ1-1, with D maybe TRBD1 (5 bases). CDR1 and CDR2 from the germline V gene are SGHTA and FQGTGA. The CDR3 runs 13 residues. Trimming removed 5 bases from V and 3 bases from J, with 10 bases in between. In nucleotides, the CDR3 is TGTGCCAGCAGCAAAAGCAGGGACACTGAAGCTTTCTTT. This gives the protein CASSKSRDTEAFF.

V gene TRBV11-1 combines with J gene TRBJ2-7; D possibly corresponds to TRBD2 (6 bases). V lost 5 bases, J lost 4 bases, and 12 bases lay in between. CDR1 and CDR2 from the germline V gene are SGHAT and FQDESV (reference sequence). The CDR3 covers 13 residues. This chain's CDR3 is CASSHGGMYEQYF. The CDR3 DNA reads as TGTGCCAGCAGCCATGGGGGGATGTACGAGCAGTACTTC.

This clone was detected a few times. The chain combines TRBV7-3 with TRBJ2-1, with TRBD2 identical over 8 bases. Looked up from germline, CDR1 is SGHTA and CDR2 is FQGTGA. J lost 4 bases, V lost 1 base, and 3 bases had no gene match. This CDR3 is 15 amino acids long. The CDR3 DNA reads as TGTGCCAGCAGCTTAAGTAGCGGGGAGTACAATGAGCAGTTCTTC. Its protein product is CASSLSSGEYNEQFF.

This chain joins TRBV30 and TRBJ1-1; D might be TRBD1 (6 bases). This CDR3 comprises 13 residues. Germline V CDR1 and CDR2: GTSNPN, SVGIG (reference sequence). The germline V and J ends were trimmed by 8 bases and 2 bases, with 15 bases remaining between them. In DNA, the CDR3 is TGTGCCGCCGTTGGACAGACTAACACTGAAGCTTTCTTT. Protein product: CAAVGQTNTEAFF.

This clone was picked up a small number of times. This chain connects TRBV5-4 to TRBJ1-1; unclear D gene. Germline V gives CDR1 SGHNT, CDR2 YYREEE (reference sequence). With 4 bases removed from V and 4 bases from J, the gap between germline ends came to 17 bases. The CDR3 loop spans 15 amino acids. DNA of the CDR3: TGTGCCAGCAGCCCAACCGGTGGGTGGAGCACTGAAGCTTTCTTT. Encoded protein: CASSPTGGWSTEAFF.

This clone was observed a single time. Other nucleotide sequences from this sample produce the same CDR3. V gene TRBV24-1 combines with J gene TRBJ2-3, with 9 bases matching TRBD2. J was trimmed by 3 bases and V by 9 bases; bases with no gene match: 0. The CDR3 spans 12 residues. Per the germline V gene, CDR1 is KGHDR and CDR2 is SFDVKD. The DNA for the CDR3 is TGTGCCACCGCGGGAGGGACAGATACGCAGTATTTT. This encodes CATAGGTDTQYF.

The V call is TRBV7-8, the J call TRBJ1-1; no clear D. The CDR3 loop spans 14 amino acids. The germline V gene has CDR1 SGHVS and CDR2 FQNEAQ. V was clipped by 5 bases and J by 3 bases, with 13 bases between them. The CDR3 here is CASSPWTTYTEAFF. The CDR3 DNA is TGTGCCAGCAGCCCGTGGACTACATACACTGAAGCTTTCTTT.

The table lists this clone with a few counts. In DNA form, the CDR3 reads TGTGCCAGCAGGCGACAGGGTAATCAGCCCCAGCATTTT. Its translation: CASRRQGNQPQHF. The chain carries TRBV2 and TRBJ1-5, with 7 bases identical to TRBD1. The CDR3 spans 13 residues. Germline-derived CDR1 and CDR2 are SNHLY and FYNNEI. Unmatched junction bases numbered 3, after V lost 6 bases and J lost 4 bases.

The rearrangement uses TRBV7-9 and TRBJ1-2, with D unclear. V lost 3 bases and J lost 5, with 4 bases in between. CDR1 SEHNR and CDR2 FQNEAQ come from the germline V gene (reference sequence). This CDR3 spans 11 amino acids. This CDR3 is CASSFIYGYTF. DNA of the CDR3: TGTGCCAGCAGCTTTATTTATGGCTACACCTTC.

CDR3 bases: TGTGCCAGTAAGAAGTCTGCTGCCAAGTGGGCTAGCAGGGGGGAGAACCAAGAGACCCAGTACTTC. It translates to CASKKSAAKWASRGENQETQYF. This chain uses TRBV19 with TRBJ2-5; weak D call: TRBD1 (7 bases). From germline, CDR1 is LNHDA and CDR2 SQIVND (reference sequence). The CDR3 is made up of 22 amino acids. Trimming stripped 7 bases from V and 0 bases from J, with 36 bases between.

The table lists this clone with a count of one. The chain recombines TRBV5-1 with TRBJ2-7; 9 bases fit TRBD1. The CDR3 consists of 14 residues. Unmatched junction bases numbered 5, after V lost 1 base and J lost 6 bases. The germline gives CDR1 SGHRS, CDR2 YFSETQ. CDR3 loop: CASSLTGQGFEQYF. CDR3 coding DNA: TGCGCCAGCAGCTTGACGGGACAGGGTTTCGAGCAGTACTTC.

CDR3 protein: CASSYPSFGEQYF. CDR3 in DNA: TGTGCCAGCAGTTACCCCAGCTTCGGGGAGCAGTACTTC. This chain uses TRBV6-5 with TRBJ2-7, with no clear D. Trimming took off 2 bases at V and 7 bases at J, with 12 bases between the two ends. Germline-derived CDR1 and CDR2 are MNHEY and SVGAGI. The CDR3 has 13 residues.

This sequence joins TRBV28 and TRBJ1-5, with D perhaps TRBD1 (6 bases). The CDR3 contains 15 residues. Germline V lookup: CDR1 MDHEN, CDR2 SYDVKM. V lost 8 bases and J 4 bases, leaving 18 bases between the germline ends. CDR3 sequence (DNA): TGTGCCAGCCGGGAAGGGGGGGTTCGTAATCAGCCCCAGCATTTT. It yields the protein CASREGGVRNQPQHF.